This TCR beta chain was documented in a study of human T cells and chemical hapten exposure. Study in general: Per-sample variation in TCR yield stemmed mainly from small pooled library volume differences.

Looked up from germline, CDR1 is GTSNPN and CDR2 is SVGIG (reference sequence). The CDR3 runs 12 residues. The time point denotes: patch test 2, 6 weeks after DPC sensitization. Treatment reported: therapeutic diphenylcyclopropenone sensitization with weekly scalp DPC. MiXCR, applied by TCRdb to the RACE reads, yields one record per CDR3 protein. The data show about 94,000 distinct CDR3 sequences, 7.5% to 10% seen once. In regard to this clonotype: Compared with germline, one end of the junction differs, possibly owing to a read error.

This chain uses TRBV30 with TRBJ2-1, with no clear D. This specimen consisted of whole blood, obtained in connection with sensitization to the hapten diphenylcyclopropenone (DPC). The TCR originated in a woman in her thirties or forties with alopecia areata. Some clones in this sample may be carry-over from other donors' samples. The CDR3 reads CAWSVSSDEHFF. In nucleotides, the CDR3 is TGTGCCTGGAGTGTATCCTCGGATGAGCATTTCTTC.